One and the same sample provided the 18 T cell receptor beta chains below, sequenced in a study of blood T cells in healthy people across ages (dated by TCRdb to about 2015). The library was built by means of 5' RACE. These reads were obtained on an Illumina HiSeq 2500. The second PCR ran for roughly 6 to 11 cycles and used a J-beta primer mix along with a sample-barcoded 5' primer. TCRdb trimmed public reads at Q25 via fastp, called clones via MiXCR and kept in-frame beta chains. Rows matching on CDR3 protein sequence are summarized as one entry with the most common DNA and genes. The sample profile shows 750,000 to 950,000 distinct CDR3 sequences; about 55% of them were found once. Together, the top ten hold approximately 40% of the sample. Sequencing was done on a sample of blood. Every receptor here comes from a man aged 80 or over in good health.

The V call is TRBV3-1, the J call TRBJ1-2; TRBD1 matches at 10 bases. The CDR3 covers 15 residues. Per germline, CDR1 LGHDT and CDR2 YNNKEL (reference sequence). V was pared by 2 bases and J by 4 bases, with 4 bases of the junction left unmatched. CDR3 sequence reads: CASSQLRTGGYGYTF. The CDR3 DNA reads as TGTGCCAGCAGCCAACTCCGGACAGGGGGCTATGGCTACACCTTC.

The CDR3 protein is CAWVKETYNEQFF. The CDR3 DNA follows: TGTGCCTGGGTAAAAGAGACGTACAATGAGCAGTTCTTC. The V gene is TRBV30, the J gene TRBJ2-1; D gene uncertain. The CDR3 is 13 residues long. CDR1 is GTSNPN, CDR2 SVGIG, per germline (reference sequence). Trimming took off 5 bases at V and 4 bases at J, with 12 bases between the two ends.

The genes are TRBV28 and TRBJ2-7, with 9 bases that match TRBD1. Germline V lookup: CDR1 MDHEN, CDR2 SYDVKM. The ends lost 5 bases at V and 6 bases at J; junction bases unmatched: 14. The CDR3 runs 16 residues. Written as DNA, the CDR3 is TGTGCCAGCAGTCCCCCGGGACAGGGCCTGCTCGGCGAGCAGTACTTC. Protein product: CASSPPGQGLLGEQYF.

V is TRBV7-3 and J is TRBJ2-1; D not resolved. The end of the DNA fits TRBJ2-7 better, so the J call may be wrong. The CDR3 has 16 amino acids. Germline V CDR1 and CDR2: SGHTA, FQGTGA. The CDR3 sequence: CASSLNAATSYNEQYF. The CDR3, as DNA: TGTGCCAGCAGCTTAAACGCGGCGACGTCCTACAATGAGCAGTACTTC.

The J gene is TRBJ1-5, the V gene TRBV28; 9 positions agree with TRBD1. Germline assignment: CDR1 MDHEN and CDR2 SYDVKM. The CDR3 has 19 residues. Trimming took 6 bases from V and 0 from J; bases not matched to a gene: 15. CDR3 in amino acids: CASRVAGQGNLYSNQPQHF. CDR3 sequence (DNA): TGTGCCAGCAGAGTCGCAGGACAGGGGAATCTGTATAGCAATCAGCCCCAGCATTTT.

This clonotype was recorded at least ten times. The CDR3 sequence: CASSQGRTYEQYF. The DNA for the CDR3 is TGTGCCAGCAGCCAGGGCCGGACCTACGAGCAGTACTTC. This chain uses TRBV7-2 with TRBJ2-7, with D tentatively TRBD1 (5 bases). Looked up from germline, CDR1 is SGHTA and CDR2 is FQGNSA. Trimming took off 5 bases at V and 2 bases at J, with 10 bases between the two ends. There are 13 residues in the CDR3. Using reference TRBV7-2 and TRBJ2-7 for the parts outside the CDR3, the full variable domain is GAGVSQSPSNKVTEKGKDVELRCDPISGHTALYWYRQSLGQGLEFLIYFQGNSAPDKSGLPSDRFSAERTGGSVSTLTIQRTQQEDSAVYLCASSQGRTYEQYFGPGTRLTVT.

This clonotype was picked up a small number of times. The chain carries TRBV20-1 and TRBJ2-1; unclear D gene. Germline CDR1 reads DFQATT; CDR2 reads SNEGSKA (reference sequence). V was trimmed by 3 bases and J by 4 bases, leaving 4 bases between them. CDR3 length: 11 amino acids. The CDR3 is CSASRYNEQFF. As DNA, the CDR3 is TGCAGTGCTAGCAGATACAATGAGCAGTTCTTC.

CDR3 residues: CASSSGRTPFEEYF. The CDR3 nucleotides read TGCGCCAGCAGCTCGGGCAGAACCCCATTTGAGGAGTACTTC. The gene calls are TRBV5-1 and TRBJ2-7; D is ambiguous. V lost 3 bases and J 11 bases, leaving 21 bases between the germline ends. This CDR3 has 14 amino acids. Looked up from germline, CDR1 is SGHRS and CDR2 is YFSETQ.

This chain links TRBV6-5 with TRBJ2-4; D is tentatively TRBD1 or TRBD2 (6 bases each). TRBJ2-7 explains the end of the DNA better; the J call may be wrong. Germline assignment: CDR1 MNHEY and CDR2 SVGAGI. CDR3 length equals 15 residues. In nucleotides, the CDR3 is TGTGCCAGCAGGAGGGGGGTCGGGGATTCCTACGAGCAGTACTTC. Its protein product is CASRRGVGDSYEQYF.

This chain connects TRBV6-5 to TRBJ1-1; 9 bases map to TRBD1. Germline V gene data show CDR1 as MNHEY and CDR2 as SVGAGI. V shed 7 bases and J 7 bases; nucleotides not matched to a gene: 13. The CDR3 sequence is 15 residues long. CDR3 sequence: CASISSGTGWVEAFF. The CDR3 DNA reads TGTGCCAGCATCTCCTCGGGGACAGGGTGGGTTGAAGCTTTCTTT.

CDR3 bases: TGTGCCAGCAGTGCACCGGGACAGGGGGCATACGAGCAGTACTTC. This gives the protein CASSAPGQGAYEQYF. V is TRBV28 and J is TRBJ2-5; 12 bases are a match to TRBD1. Matching the DNA end better, TRBJ2-7 makes the J call doubtful. Germline assignment: CDR1 MDHEN and CDR2 SYDVKM. CDR3 length equals 15 residues.

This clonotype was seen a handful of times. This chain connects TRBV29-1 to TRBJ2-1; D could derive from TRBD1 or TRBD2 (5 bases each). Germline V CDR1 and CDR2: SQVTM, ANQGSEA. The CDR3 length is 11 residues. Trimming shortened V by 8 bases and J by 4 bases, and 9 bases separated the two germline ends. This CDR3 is CSPGPYNEQFF. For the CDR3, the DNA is TGCAGCCCGGGGCCATACAATGAGCAGTTCTTC.

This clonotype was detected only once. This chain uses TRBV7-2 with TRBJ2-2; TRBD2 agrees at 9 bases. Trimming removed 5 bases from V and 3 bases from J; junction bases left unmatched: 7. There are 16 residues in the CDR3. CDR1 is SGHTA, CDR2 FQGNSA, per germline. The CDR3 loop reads CASSKRSGGDTGELFF. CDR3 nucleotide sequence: TGTGCCAGCAGCAAACGTAGCGGGGGAGACACCGGGGAGCTGTTTTTT.

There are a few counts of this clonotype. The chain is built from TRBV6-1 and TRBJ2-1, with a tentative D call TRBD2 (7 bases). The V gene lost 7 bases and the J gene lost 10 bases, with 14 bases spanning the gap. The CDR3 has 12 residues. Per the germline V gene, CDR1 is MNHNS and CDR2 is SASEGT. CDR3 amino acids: CASTPGGSEQFF. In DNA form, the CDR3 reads TGTGCCAGCACCCCGGGGGGCAGCGAGCAGTTCTTC.

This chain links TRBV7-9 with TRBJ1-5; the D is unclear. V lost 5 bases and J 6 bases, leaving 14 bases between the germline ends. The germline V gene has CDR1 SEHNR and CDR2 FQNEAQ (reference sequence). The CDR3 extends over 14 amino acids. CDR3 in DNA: TGTGCCAGCAGCCCCACCAGGTCTGGTCAGCCCCAGCATTTT. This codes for CASSPTRSGQPQHF.

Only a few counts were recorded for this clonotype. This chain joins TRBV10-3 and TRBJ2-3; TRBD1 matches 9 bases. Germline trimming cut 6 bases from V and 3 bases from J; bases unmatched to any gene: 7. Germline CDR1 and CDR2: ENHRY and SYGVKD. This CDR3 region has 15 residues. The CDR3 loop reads CAIRMGQGDTDTQYF. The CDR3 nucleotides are TGTGCCATCAGGATGGGACAGGGTGATACAGATACGCAGTATTTT.

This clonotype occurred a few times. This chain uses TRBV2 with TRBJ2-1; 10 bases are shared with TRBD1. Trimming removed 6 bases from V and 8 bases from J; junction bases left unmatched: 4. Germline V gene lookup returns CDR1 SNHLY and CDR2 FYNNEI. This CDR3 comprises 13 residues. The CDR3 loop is CASREGQGHEQFF. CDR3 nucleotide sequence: TGTGCCAGCAGGGAGGGACAGGGGCATGAGCAGTTCTTC.

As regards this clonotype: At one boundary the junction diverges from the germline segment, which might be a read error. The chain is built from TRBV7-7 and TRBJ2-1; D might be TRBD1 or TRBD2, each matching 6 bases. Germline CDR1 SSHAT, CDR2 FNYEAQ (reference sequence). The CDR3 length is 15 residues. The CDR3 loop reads CASSLGFRGPYEQFF. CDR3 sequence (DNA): TGTGCTAGCAGCTTAGGGTTCCGGGGGCCCTACGAGCAGTTCTTC.